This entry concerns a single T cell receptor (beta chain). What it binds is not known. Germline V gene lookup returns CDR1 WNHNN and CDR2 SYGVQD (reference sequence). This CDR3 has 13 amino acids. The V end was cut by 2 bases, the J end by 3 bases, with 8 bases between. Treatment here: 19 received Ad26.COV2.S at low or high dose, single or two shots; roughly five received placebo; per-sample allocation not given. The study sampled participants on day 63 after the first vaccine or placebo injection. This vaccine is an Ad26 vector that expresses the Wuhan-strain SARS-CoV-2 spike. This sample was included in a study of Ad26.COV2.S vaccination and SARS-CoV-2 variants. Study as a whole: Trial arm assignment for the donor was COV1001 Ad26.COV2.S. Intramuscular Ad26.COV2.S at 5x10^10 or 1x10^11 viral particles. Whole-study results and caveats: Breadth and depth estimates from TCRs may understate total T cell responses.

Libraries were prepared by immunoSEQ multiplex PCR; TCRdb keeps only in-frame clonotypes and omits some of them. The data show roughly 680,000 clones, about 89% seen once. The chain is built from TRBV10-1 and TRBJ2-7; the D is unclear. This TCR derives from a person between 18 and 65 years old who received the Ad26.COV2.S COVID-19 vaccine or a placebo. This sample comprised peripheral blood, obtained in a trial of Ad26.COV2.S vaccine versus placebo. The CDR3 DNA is TGCGCCAGCAGTGAGAGTTCACTCTACGAGCAGTACTTC. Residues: CASSESSLYEQYF.